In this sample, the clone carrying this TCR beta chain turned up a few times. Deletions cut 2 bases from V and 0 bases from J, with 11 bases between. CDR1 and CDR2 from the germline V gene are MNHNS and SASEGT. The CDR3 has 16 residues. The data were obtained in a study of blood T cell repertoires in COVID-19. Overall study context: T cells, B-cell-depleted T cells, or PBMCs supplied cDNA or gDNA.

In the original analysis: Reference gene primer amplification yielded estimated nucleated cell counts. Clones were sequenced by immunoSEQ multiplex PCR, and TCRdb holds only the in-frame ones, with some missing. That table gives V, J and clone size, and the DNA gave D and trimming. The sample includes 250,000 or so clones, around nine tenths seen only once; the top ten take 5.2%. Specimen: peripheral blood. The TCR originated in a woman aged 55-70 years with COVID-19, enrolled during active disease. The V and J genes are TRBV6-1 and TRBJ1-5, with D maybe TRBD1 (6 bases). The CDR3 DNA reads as TGTGCCAGCAGTGAACTAGGGGGTTATAGCAATCAGCCCCAGCATTTT. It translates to CASSELGGYSNQPQHF.